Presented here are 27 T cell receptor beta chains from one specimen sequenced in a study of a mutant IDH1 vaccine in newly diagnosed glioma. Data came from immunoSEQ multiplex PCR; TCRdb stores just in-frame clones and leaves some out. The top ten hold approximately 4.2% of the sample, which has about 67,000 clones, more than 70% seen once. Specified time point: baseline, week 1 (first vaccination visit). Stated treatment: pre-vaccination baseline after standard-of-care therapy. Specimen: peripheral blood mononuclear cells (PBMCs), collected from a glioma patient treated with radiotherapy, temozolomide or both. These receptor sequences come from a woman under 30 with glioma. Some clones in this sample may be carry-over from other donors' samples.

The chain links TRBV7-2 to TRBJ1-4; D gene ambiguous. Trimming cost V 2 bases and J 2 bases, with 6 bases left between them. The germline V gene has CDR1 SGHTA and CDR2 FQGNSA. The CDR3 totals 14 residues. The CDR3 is CASSLTITNEKLFF. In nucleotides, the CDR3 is TGTGCCAGCAGCTTAACCATCACTAATGAAAAACTGTTTTTT.

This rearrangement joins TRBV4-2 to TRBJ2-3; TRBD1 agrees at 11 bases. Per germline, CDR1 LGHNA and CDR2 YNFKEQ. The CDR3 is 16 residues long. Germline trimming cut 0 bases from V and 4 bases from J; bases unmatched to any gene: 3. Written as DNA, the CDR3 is TGTGCCAGCAGCCAAGATGGACAGGGGGCATCAGATACGCAGTATTTT. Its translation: CASSQDGQGASDTQYF.

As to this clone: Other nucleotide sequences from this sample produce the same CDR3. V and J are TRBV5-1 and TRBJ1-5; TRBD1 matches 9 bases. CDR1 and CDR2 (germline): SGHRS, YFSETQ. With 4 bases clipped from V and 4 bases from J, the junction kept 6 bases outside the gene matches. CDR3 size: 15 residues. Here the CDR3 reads CASSLGGQGNQPQHF. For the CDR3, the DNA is TGCGCCAGCAGCCTTGGGGGACAGGGAAATCAGCCCCAGCATTTT.

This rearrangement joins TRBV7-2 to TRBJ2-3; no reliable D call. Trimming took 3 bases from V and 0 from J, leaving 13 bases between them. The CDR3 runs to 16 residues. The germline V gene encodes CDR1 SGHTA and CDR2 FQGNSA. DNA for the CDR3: TGTGCCAGCAGCTTGGTTCGGTGGCGTAGCACAGATACGCAGTATTTT. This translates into CASSLVRWRSTDTQYF.

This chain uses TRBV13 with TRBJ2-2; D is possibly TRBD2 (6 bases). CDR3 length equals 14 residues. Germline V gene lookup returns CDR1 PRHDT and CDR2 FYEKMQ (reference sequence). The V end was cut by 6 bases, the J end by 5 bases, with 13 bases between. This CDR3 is CASRNAGRTGELFF. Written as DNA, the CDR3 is TGTGCCAGCAGAAACGCGGGGAGGACCGGGGAGCTGTTTTTT.

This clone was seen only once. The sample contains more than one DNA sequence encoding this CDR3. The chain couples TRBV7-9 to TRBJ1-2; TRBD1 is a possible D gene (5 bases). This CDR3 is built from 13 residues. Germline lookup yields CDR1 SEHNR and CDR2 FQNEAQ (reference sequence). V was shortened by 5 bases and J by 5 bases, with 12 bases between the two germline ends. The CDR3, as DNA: TGTGCCAGCAGCCCGGGGGAGGTTTATGGCTACACCTTC. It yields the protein CASSPGEVYGYTF.

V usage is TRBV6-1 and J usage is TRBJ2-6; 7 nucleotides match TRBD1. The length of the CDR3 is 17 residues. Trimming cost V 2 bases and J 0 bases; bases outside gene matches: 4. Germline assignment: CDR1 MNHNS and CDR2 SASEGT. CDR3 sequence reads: CASSEPTGPSGANVLTF. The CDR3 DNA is TGTGCCAGCAGTGAACCGACAGGGCCCTCTGGGGCCAACGTCCTGACTTTC.

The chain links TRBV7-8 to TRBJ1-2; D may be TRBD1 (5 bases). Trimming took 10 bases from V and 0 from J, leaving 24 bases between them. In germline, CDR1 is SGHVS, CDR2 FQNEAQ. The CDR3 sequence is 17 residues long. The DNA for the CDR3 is TGTGCCACCTCCGGGAGAACCGGGGACGCAGCTAACTATGGCTACACCTTC. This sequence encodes CATSGRTGDAANYGYTF.

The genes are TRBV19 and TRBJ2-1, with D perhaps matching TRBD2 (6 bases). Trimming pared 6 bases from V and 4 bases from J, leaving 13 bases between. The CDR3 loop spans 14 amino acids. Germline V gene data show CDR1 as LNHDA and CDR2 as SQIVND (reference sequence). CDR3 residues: CASSPGTEYNEQFF. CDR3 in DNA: TGTGCCAGTAGCCCCGGGACTGAATACAATGAGCAGTTCTTC.

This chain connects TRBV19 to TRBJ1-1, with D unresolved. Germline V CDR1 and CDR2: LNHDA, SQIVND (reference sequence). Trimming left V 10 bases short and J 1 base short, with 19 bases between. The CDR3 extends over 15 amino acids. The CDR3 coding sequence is TGTGCCACTCTGGGGAGGGTAAGAAGGAACACTGAAGCTTTCTTT. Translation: CATLGRVRRNTEAFF.

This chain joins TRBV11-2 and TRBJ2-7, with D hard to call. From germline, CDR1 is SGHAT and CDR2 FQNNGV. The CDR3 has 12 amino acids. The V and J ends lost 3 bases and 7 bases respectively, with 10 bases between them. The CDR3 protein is CASSFGSREQYF. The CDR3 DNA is TGTGCCAGCAGCTTTGGGTCGAGGGAGCAGTACTTC.

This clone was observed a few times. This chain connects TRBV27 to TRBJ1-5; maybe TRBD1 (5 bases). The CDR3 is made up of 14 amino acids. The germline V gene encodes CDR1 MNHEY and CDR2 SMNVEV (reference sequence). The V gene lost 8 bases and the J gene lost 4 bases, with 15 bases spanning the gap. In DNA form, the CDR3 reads TGTGCCAGCCGGCGGGGGACGGAAAATCAGCCCCAGCATTTT. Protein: CASRRGTENQPQHF.

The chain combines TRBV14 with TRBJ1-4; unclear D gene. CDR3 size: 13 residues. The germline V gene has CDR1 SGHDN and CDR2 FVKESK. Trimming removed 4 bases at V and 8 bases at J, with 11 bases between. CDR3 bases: TGTGCCAGCAGCCCCCTTCCCGGAGAAAAACTGTTTTTT. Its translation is CASSPLPGEKLFF.

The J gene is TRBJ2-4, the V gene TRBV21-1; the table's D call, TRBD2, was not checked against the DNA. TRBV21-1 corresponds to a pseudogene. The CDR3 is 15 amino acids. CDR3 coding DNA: TGTGCCAGCAGCAAACCCCCGGGAGCCAAAAACATTCAGTACTTC. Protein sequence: CASSKPPGAKNIQYF.

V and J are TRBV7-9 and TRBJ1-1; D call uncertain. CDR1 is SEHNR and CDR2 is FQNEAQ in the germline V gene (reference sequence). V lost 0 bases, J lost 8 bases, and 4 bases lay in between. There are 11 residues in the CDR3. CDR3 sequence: CASSLAGEAFF. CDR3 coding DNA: TGTGCCAGCAGCTTAGCGGGCGAAGCTTTCTTT.

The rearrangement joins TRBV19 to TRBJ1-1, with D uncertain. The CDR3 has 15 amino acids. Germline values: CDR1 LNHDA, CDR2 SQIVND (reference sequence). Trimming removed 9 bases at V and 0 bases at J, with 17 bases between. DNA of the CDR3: TGTGCCAGCTTCGGTGGGGTGAACATGAACACTGAAGCTTTCTTT. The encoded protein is CASFGGVNMNTEAFF.

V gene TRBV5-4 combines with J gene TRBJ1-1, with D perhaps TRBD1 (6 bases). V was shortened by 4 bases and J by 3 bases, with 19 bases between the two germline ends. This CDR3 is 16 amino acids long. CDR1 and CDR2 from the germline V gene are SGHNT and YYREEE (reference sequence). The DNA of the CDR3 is TGTGCCAGCAGCCTGGTCAGGGGAGCAGTGGACACTGAAGCTTTCTTT. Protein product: CASSLVRGAVDTEAFF.

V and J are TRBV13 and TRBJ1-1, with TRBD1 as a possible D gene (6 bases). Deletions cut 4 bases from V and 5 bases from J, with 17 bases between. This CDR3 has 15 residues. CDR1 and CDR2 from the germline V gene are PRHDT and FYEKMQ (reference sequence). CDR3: CASSSGITGKTEAFF. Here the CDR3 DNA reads TGTGCCAGCAGCTCAGGGATCACAGGGAAAACTGAAGCTTTCTTT.

This chain's CDR3 is CASSRPGQKLIGYTF. The CDR3 DNA follows: TGTGCCAGCAGTCGGCCGGGACAGAAATTGATTGGCTACACCTTC. The chain carries TRBV14 and TRBJ1-2; 7 bases are a match to TRBD1. Germline values: CDR1 SGHDN, CDR2 FVKESK. This CDR3 contains 15 residues. The trim removed 6 bases at V and 7 bases at J, leaving 14 bases unmatched.

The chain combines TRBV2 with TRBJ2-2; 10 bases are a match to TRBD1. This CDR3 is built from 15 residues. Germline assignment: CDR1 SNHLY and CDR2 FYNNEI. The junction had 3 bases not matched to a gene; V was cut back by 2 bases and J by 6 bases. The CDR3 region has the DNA TGTGCCAGCAGTGAATGGGGACAGGGGTCCGGGGAGCTGTTTTTT. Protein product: CASSEWGQGSGELFF.

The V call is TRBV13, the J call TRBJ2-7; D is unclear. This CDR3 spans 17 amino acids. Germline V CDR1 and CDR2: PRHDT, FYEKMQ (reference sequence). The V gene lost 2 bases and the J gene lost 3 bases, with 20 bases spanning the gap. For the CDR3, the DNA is TGTGCCAGCAGCTTATCCTCACGGTTCGGTAGACTCTACGAGCAGTACTTC. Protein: CASSLSSRFGRLYEQYF.

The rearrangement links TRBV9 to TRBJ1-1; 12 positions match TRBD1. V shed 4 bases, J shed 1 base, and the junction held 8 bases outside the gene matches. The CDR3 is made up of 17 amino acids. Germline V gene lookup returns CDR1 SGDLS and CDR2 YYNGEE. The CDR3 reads CASSTNPGQGANTEAFF. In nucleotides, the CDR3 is TGTGCCAGCAGCACCAACCCGGGACAGGGGGCGAACACTGAAGCTTTCTTT.

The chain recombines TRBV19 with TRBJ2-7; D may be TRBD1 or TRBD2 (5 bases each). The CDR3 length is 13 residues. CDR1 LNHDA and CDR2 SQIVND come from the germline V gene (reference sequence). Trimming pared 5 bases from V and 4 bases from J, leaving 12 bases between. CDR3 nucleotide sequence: TGTGCCAGTAGTGACAGAACGGGGTACGAGCAGTACTTC. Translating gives CASSDRTGYEQYF.

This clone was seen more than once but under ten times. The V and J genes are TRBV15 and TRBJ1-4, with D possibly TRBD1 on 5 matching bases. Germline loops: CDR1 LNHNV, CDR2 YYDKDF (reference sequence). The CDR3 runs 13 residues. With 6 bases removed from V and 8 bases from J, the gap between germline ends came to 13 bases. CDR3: CATSDSGREKLFF. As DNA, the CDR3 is TGTGCCACCAGTGACAGCGGCAGGGAAAAACTGTTTTTT.

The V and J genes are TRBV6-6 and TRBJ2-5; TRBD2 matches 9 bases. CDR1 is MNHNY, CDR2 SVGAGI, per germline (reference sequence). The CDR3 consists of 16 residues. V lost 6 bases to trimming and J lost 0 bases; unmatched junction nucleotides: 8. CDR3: CASRSSGTGYQETQYF. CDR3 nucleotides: TGTGCCAGCAGATCTAGCGGGACGGGGTACCAAGAGACCCAGTACTTC.

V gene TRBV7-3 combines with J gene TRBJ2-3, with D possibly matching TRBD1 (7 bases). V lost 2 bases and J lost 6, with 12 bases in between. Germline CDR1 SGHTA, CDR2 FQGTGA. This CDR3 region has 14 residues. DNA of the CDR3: TGTGCCAGCAGCTTAGGGGCAGGGGGGGATACGCAGTATTTT. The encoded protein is CASSLGAGGDTQYF.

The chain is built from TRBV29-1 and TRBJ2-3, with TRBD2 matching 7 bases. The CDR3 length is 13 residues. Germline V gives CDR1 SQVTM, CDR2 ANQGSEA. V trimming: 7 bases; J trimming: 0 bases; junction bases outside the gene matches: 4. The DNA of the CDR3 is TGCAGCGCCTTCGGGGGGAGCACAGATACGCAGTATTTT. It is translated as CSAFGGSTDTQYF.